Detailed here is one TCR beta chain. CDR1 and CDR2 (germline): SEHNR, FQNEAQ (reference sequence). CDR3 length: 14 residues. V shed 5 bases and J shed 0 bases, with 10 bases lying between them. The record originates from a study of radiation and T cells in renal cell carcinoma. Time point meaning: blood 4 weeks post-SBRT, at nephrectomy. Treatment: 15 Gy SBRT to primary tumor, nephrectomy 4 weeks later. Blood was sampled at baseline, 2 weeks and 4 weeks after SBRT. Repertoires were generated with immunoSEQ multiplex PCR, while TCRdb's copy carries only in-frame clones and drops some. This table has 130,000 to 150,000 clones, 86% appearing once.

This material consisted of blood, taken from a patient whose treatment included radiotherapy and nephrectomy. This chain links TRBV7-9 with TRBJ1-1; unclear D gene. This TCR was recovered from a woman between 50 and 59 years old with renal cell carcinoma. The CDR3 is CASSPRDMNTEAFF. CDR3 coding DNA: TGTGCCAGCAGCCCCAGAGACATGAACACTGAAGCTTTCTTT.